This T cell receptor beta chain was identified during a study of blood T cell repertoires in COVID-19. About the study: Sources were T cells, B-cell-depleted T cells, or PBMCs; the material itself was cDNA or gDNA.

In the authors' methods: Quantification of nucleated cells was approximated via reference gene primer amplification. Clones were read by immunoSEQ multiplex PCR, and TCRdb kept only the in-frame ones, dropping some. V, J and clone size were drawn from that table, and D and trimming were deduced from the DNA. The data contain hundreds of thousands of clones, about 80% of them seen just once; the ten biggest clones take up around 7.8%. The germline V gene encodes CDR1 MNHEY and CDR2 SVGAGI. V gave up 8 bases and J gave up 4 bases; unmatched junction bases: 8. This CDR3 has 15 residues. This sequence joins TRBV6-5 and TRBJ2-6; 7 nucleotides agree with TRBD2. Sequenced material: peripheral blood. This receptor was identified in a human donor in a cohort sampled during active COVID-19. The CDR3, as DNA: TGTGCCAGCCTATCGGGGGGTGGCGGGGCCAACGTCCTGACTTTC. Translating it yields CASLSGGGGANVLTF.